The 5 T cell receptor beta chains below come from one sample, sequenced in a study of PD-L1 blockade in urothelial cancer. Noted time point: pretreatment peripheral blood. Clones were read by immunoSEQ multiplex PCR, and TCRdb kept only the in-frame ones, dropping some. The data show about 72,000 clones, around 85% seen once. Here the sequenced sample was PBMCs, taken around atezolizumab (anti-PD-L1) treatment. The source of these receptors is a man aged 55 to 70 with urothelial cancer.

The gene calls are TRBV18 and TRBJ1-5; the match to TRBD1 covers 8 bases. V lost 8 bases and J lost 4; bases outside the gene matches: 7. This CDR3 region has 14 residues. CDR1 is KGHSH and CDR2 is LQKENI in the germline V gene. The chain's CDR3 is CASDQGAGNQPQHF. DNA of the CDR3: TGTGCCAGCGATCAGGGGGCAGGGAATCAGCCCCAGCATTTT.

The genes are TRBV5-5 and TRBJ2-6; 8 bases fit TRBD1. After removal of 0 bases from V and 2 bases from J, the junction contained 4 bases not matched to a gene. There are 17 residues in the CDR3. Germline V gene sequence: CDR1 SGHKS, CDR2 YYEKEE (reference sequence). CDR3 protein: CASSLAPDRAGANVLTF. CDR3 bases: TGTGCCAGCAGCTTGGCCCCGGACAGGGCTGGGGCCAACGTCCTGACTTTC.

The chain links TRBV7-8 to TRBJ2-7; a possible D gene is TRBD1 (5 bases). Germline CDR1 SGHVS, CDR2 FQNEAQ. V was clipped by 4 bases and J by 5 bases, with 18 bases between them. This CDR3 spans 15 amino acids. CDR3 nucleotides: TGTGCCAGCAGCTCAGGTACAGGTTCATGGAACGAGCAGTACTTC. Protein product: CASSSGTGSWNEQYF.

This clone has just one count. The chain has TRBV7-2 and TRBJ1-1; possibly TRBD1 for D (5 bases). V was shortened by 2 bases and J by 6 bases, with 13 bases between the two germline ends. Germline CDR1 reads SGHTA; CDR2 reads FQGNSA. CDR3 length: 14 residues. CDR3 residues: CASSLQGAEAEAFF. Here the CDR3 DNA reads TGTGCCAGCAGCTTACAGGGTGCCGAGGCTGAAGCTTTCTTT.

This sequence joins TRBV7-9 and TRBJ2-5, with 7 positions matching TRBD1. V lost 5 bases and J lost 5; bases outside the gene matches: 11. From germline, CDR1 is SEHNR and CDR2 FQNEAQ (reference sequence). The length of the CDR3 is 15 residues. The CDR3 here is CASSPWDSRGETQYF. CDR3 coding DNA: TGTGCCAGCAGCCCCTGGGACAGCCGTGGGGAGACCCAGTACTTC.